Following are 8 T cell receptor beta chains from one sample sequenced in a study of vaccination and CD4 T cells after COVID-19. The sample's treatment: 10-day PBMC culture with coronavirus spike peptide pools or control peptides (ViraFEST assay). An Oncomine TCR Beta short-read assay was used to sequence the DNA from cultured CD4+ T cells. One entry per CDR3 protein, called by TCRdb with MiXCR from the PCR reads. The table includes 7,900 or so distinct CDR3 sequences, 60% to 75% detected once. These receptors are not linked to any known antigen. Sequencing was done on a sample of CD4+ T cells from blood, cultured in vitro. The source of these receptors is a human donor who had recovered from COVID-19.

V usage is TRBV2 and J usage is TRBJ1-5, with unresolved D. This CDR3 has 15 amino acids. Germline V gives CDR1 SNHLY, CDR2 FYNNEI. Trimming took off 1 base at V and 0 bases at J, with 7 bases between the two ends. Here the CDR3 reads CASSEGYSSNQPQHF. The CDR3, as DNA: TGTGCCAGCAGTGAAGGGTACAGTAGCAATCAGCCCCAGCATTTT. The variable domain in full, completed from reference TRBV2 and TRBJ1-5, reads EPEVTQTPSHQVTQMGQEVILRCVPISNHLYFYWYRQILGQKVEFLVSFYNNEISEKSEIFDDQFSVERPDGSNFTLKIRSTKLEDSAMYFCASSEGYSSNQPQHFGDGTRLSIL.

The chain links TRBV2 to TRBJ1-2; TRBD1 agrees at 7 bases. The CDR3 sequence is 13 residues long. Germline-derived CDR1 and CDR2 are SNHLY and FYNNEI. Trimming cost V 8 bases and J 5 bases; bases outside gene matches: 8. The CDR3 sequence: CASSSGGQYGYTF. CDR3 in DNA: TGTGCCAGCTCCTCCGGGGGACAGTATGGCTACACCTTC.

This chain connects TRBV7-2 to TRBJ2-3, with D perhaps given as TRBD1 or TRBD2 (6 bases each). This CDR3 has 17 amino acids. The V gene lost 5 bases and the J gene lost 5 bases, with 23 bases spanning the gap. CDR1 is SGHTA and CDR2 is FQGNSA in the germline V gene. CDR3 sequence (DNA): TGTGCCAGCAGCCCCCTGAGGGGCAGGGGAGGTGGAGATACGCAGTATTTT. Protein sequence: CASSPLRGRGGGDTQYF.

The chain employs TRBV12-3 or TRBV12-4 and TRBJ2-5, with a weak D call TRBD2 (5 bases). CDR3 length: 13 amino acids. V was shortened by 2 bases and J by 5 bases, with 9 bases between the two germline ends. CDR3 in amino acids: CASSLSGEETQYF. The CDR3 region has the DNA TGTGCCAGCAGTTTAAGTGGGGAGGAGACCCAGTACTTC.

The chain joins TRBV6-1 to TRBJ2-7, with TRBD2 matching 16 bases. J gave up 9 bases and V 6 bases, and 8 bases lay outside the gene matches. Germline CDR1 and CDR2: MNHNS and SASEGT. The CDR3 loop spans 15 amino acids. CDR3 DNA: TGTGCCAGCAGGCCTGGGACTAGCGGGGGGGCCGGGCAGTACTTC. Protein sequence: CASRPGTSGGAGQYF.

The chain couples TRBV6-1 to TRBJ2-4; 7 bases align to TRBD1. Unmatched junction bases numbered 9, after V lost 8 bases and J lost 2 bases. Germline lookup yields CDR1 MNHNS and CDR2 SASEGT. The length of the CDR3 is 15 residues. In DNA, the CDR3 is TGTGCCAGCTTGAGGGGGCTGGAATCCAAAAACATTCAGTACTTC. Translation gives CASLRGLESKNIQYF.

The chain carries TRBV7-9 and TRBJ1-2, with 8 bases matching TRBD1. Germline CDR1 is SEHNR and CDR2 is FQNEAQ (reference sequence). There are 15 residues in the CDR3. J gave up 4 bases and V 5 bases, and 9 bases lay outside the gene matches. The CDR3 nucleotides are TGTGCCAGCAGCGCCAGGGGGCGCGATCCCTATGGCTACACCTTC. This encodes CASSARGRDPYGYTF.

This clonotype appeared a few times. The chain recombines TRBV7-8 with TRBJ2-5; D unresolved. This CDR3 region has 13 residues. V dropped 2 bases and J dropped 2 bases, with 6 bases sitting between them. The germline V gene has CDR1 SGHVS and CDR2 FQNEAQ. DNA of the CDR3: TGTGCCAGCAGCTTATACCAGCAAGAGACCCAGTACTTC. Translating gives CASSLYQQETQYF. Using reference TRBV7-8 and TRBJ2-5 for the parts outside the CDR3, the full variable domain is GAGVSQSPRYKVAKRGQDVALRCDPISGHVSLFWYQQALGQGPEFLTYFQNEAQLDKSGLPSDRFFAERPEGSVSTLKIQRTQQEDSAVYLCASSLYQQETQYFGPGTRLLVL.